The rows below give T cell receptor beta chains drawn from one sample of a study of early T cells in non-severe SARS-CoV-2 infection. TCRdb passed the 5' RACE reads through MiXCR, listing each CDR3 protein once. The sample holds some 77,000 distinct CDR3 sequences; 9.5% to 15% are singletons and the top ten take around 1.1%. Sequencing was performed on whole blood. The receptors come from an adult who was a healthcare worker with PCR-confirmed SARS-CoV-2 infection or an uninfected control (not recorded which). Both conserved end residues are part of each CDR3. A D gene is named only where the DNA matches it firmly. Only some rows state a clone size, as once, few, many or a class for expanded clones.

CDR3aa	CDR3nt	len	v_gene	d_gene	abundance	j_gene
CAISGGRGSNQPQHF	TGTGCCATCTCAGGGGGACGAGGAAGCAATCAGCCCCAGCATTTT	15	TRBV24-1	TRBD1	many	TRBJ1-5
CASSLSGRVYEQYF	TGTGCCAGCAGCCTTAGCGGGAGGGTCTACGAGCAGTACTTC	14	TRBV3-1	TRBD2	few	TRBJ2-7
CASSKPGTSQADTQYF	TGTGCCAGCAGTAAGCCCGGGACTAGCCAGGCAGATACGCAGTATTTT	16	TRBV27	TRBD2	many	TRBJ2-3
CASSESGVNTEAFF	TGCGCCAGCAGTGAAAGCGGGGTAAACACTGAAGCTTTCTTT	14	TRBV10-1	.	few	TRBJ1-1
CATSRETGGETQYF	TGTGCCACCAGCAGAGAGACCGGGGGAGAGACCCAGTACTTC	14	TRBV15	.	few	TRBJ2-5
CASSLSNSGANVLTF	TGCGCCAGCAGCTTGTCGAACTCTGGGGCCAACGTCCTGACTTTC	15	TRBV5-1	.	.	TRBJ2-6
CSASSQGGRLSGANVLTF	TGCAGTGCCTCCTCCCAAGGTGGCAGACTCTCTGGGGCCAACGTCCTGACTTTC	18	TRBV20-1	.	.	TRBJ2-6
CASSLRTNQPLHF	TGTGCCAGCAGTCTTCGGACAAATCAGCCCCTCCACTTT	13	TRBV12-3/TRBV12-4	.	.	TRBJ1-6
CASSLAGEYEQYF	TGTGCCAGCAGCTTAGCGGGGGAATACGAGCAGTACTTC	13	TRBV7-9	.	few	TRBJ2-7
CASSIRENYGYTF	TGTGCCAGTAGTATCCGTGAGAACTATGGCTACACCTTC	13	TRBV19	.	many	TRBJ1-2
CATRQVSYNEQFF	TGTGCCACGAGACAGGTCTCCTACAATGAGCAGTTCTTC	13	TRBV19	.	few	TRBJ2-1
CASSPWAGAYNEQFF	TGTGCCAGCAGTCCCTGGGCAGGGGCGTACAATGAGCAGTTCTTC	15	TRBV28	.	.	TRBJ2-1
CASSLATGTYEQYF	TGTGCCAGCAGCCTGGCGACAGGGACCTACGAGCAGTACTTC	14	TRBV28	TRBD1	many	TRBJ2-7
CATTRGAAGTEAFF	TGTGCCACCACGAGGGGGGCCGCGGGCACTGAAGCTTTCTTT	14	TRBV11-2	.	few	TRBJ1-1
CASSSPGTEAFF	TGTGCCAGCAGTAGCCCGGGCACTGAAGCTTTCTTT	12	TRBV28	.	.	TRBJ1-1
CASSAMIRTGSWYEQYF	TGTGCCAGCAGTGCTATGATCCGGACAGGGTCGTGGTACGAGCAGTACTTC	17	TRBV28	TRBD1	.	TRBJ2-7
CASSLGTFEETQYF	TGTGCCAGCAGCCTCGGGACGTTTGAAGAGACCCAGTACTTC	14	TRBV11-2	.	.	TRBJ2-5
CSAVSGATVLTF	TGCAGTGCCGTCTCTGGGGCCACCGTCCTGACTTTC	12	TRBV20-1	.	.	TRBJ2-6
CSATVASGSPDTQYF	TGCAGTGCTACCGTAGCTAGCGGGAGCCCCGATACGCAGTATTTT	15	TRBV20-1	TRBD2	.	TRBJ2-3
CASSLAFGPGELFF	TGTGCCAGCAGCTTAGCGTTCGGTCCCGGGGAGCTGTTTTTT	14	TRBV7-2	.	.	TRBJ2-2
CASSFLTYEQYF	TGTGCCAGCAGCTTTCTTACCTACGAGCAGTACTTC	12	TRBV2	.	.	TRBJ2-7
CAWSDMNTEAFF	TGTGCCTGGAGCGATATGAACACTGAAGCTTTCTTT	12	TRBV30	.	many	TRBJ1-1
CASSERTASYGYTF	TGTGCCAGCAGCGAAAGGACAGCTTCCTATGGCTACACCTTC	14	TRBV7-2	.	.	TRBJ1-2
CASTLDGIYYEQYF	TGTGCCAGCACCTTGGACGGGATTTACTACGAGCAGTACTTC	14	TRBV6-6	.	many	TRBJ2-7
CASNYGGVGNTIYF	TGTGCTAGTAACTACGGGGGGGTTGGAAACACCATATATTTT	14	TRBV12-5	.	many	TRBJ1-3
CASSPRDRGYEQYF	TGTGCCAGCAGCCCCCGGGACAGGGGGTACGAGCAGTACTTC	14	TRBV7-6	TRBD1	.	TRBJ2-7
CASSPRQMYTQYF	TGTGCCAGCAGCCCAAGACAGATGTATACGCAGTATTTT	13	TRBV7-6	.	many	TRBJ2-3
CASSDRQGDRASSYNSPLHF	TGTGCCAGCAGTGACCGACAGGGGGATAGGGCAAGCTCCTATAATTCACCCCTCCACTTT	20	TRBV27	TRBD1	few	TRBJ1-6
CASSLQGALNTEAFF	TGTGCCAGCAGTTTACAGGGGGCTCTGAACACTGAAGCTTTCTTT	15	TRBV28	TRBD1	.	TRBJ1-1
CSALTPNEQFF	TGCAGTGCTCTAACTCCGAATGAGCAGTTCTTC	11	TRBV20-1	.	few	TRBJ2-1
CASSLVAPPQHF	TGTGCCAGCAGTTTAGTCGCTCCGCCCCAGCATTTT	12	TRBV28	.	many	TRBJ1-5
CASSFRGLAGKRPYNEQFF	TGTGCCAGCAGTTTCAGAGGACTAGCGGGAAAGCGGCCTTACAATGAGCAGTTCTTC	19	TRBV7-9	TRBD2	.	TRBJ2-1
CATQGQSYEQYF	TGTGCCACCCAAGGACAATCCTACGAGCAGTACTTC	12	TRBV24-1	.	once	TRBJ2-7
CASRTPLGRGTEAFF	TGTGCCAGTAGGACCCCCTTGGGGCGAGGCACTGAAGCTTTCTTT	15	TRBV28	.	few	TRBJ1-1
CASSLEHTVNQPQHF	TGTGCCAGCAGCTTGGAGCATACAGTGAATCAGCCCCAGCATTTT	15	TRBV5-5	.	many	TRBJ1-5